The next 14 T cell receptor beta chains were all read from a single sample in a study of tumor and adjacent non-tumor tissue in lung cancer. Three rounds of nested PCR, following a modified ARM-PCR protocol, produced the TCRbeta library. TCRdb called the multiplex PCR reads again in MiXCR, with one record for every CDR3 protein. The table lists over 100,000 distinct CDR3 sequences, 60% to 80% of them singletons. No cell sorting was done before RNA was extracted from the tissue. Input material: lung tumor tissue. The receptors here all came from a woman in her fifties or sixties with non-small cell lung cancer.

About this clonotype itself: Because it lacks the conserved phenylalanine or tryptophan at the end, this CDR3 is likely a read error. This chain connects TRBV4-3 to TRBJ2-3; maybe TRBD1 (6 bases). From germline, CDR1 is LGHNA and CDR2 YSLEER. The CDR3 has 15 residues. For the CDR3, the DNA is TGCGCCAGCAGCCACGAGACAGGTGGCACAGTTACGCAGTATTAT. Translation: CASSHETGGTVTQYY.

This clonotype occurred many times. This chain uses TRBV20-1 with TRBJ2-7, with 9 bases matching TRBD2. Trimming at V came to 6 bases and at J to 2 bases, leaving 5 bases not matched to a gene. The germline V gene encodes CDR1 DFQATT and CDR2 SNEGSKA (reference sequence). This CDR3 is 13 amino acids long. The CDR3 DNA reads as TGCAGTGCCGCGGGCGGGAGGGCCTACGAGCAGTACTTC. Translating gives CSAAGGRAYEQYF.

Note on this clonotype: Possible read error: a much larger clone is one base away. This chain connects TRBV11-2 to TRBJ2-7; D is uncertain. Germline V lookup: CDR1 SGHAT, CDR2 FQNNGV. The CDR3 runs to 10 residues. The CDR3 sequence is CVSSSYEQYF. The CDR3 DNA sequence: TGTGTCAGCAGCTCATACGAGCAGTACTTC.

About this clonotype itself: A read error may account for a junction end that differs from germline. This chain connects TRBV20-1 to TRBJ2-1, with a tentative D call TRBD2 (5 bases). The germline gives CDR1 DFQATT, CDR2 SNEGSKA (reference sequence). This CDR3 spans 12 amino acids. CDR3 in amino acids: CSALASYHEQSF. CDR3 DNA sequence: TGCAGTGCGCTAGCATCCTACCATGAGCAGTCCTTC.

This clonotype was counted many times. The chain is built from TRBV20-1 and TRBJ2-3; 10 nucleotides agree with TRBD2. CDR3 length: 15 amino acids. The germline V gene encodes CDR1 DFQATT and CDR2 SNEGSKA (reference sequence). The trim removed 2 bases at V and 1 base at J, leaving 3 bases unmatched. The CDR3 nucleotides read TGCAGTGCTAGACAGCGGGGGGGCGGCACAGATACGCAGTATTTT. It yields the protein CSARQRGGGTDTQYF.

Worth noting for this clonotype: A single base separates this from a much larger clone, so it may be a read error. This chain connects TRBV12-3 or TRBV12-4 to TRBJ2-1, with TRBD2 identical over 10 bases. The CDR3 totals 15 residues. CDR3 protein: CASSSTSGLYNELFF. Written as DNA, the CDR3 is TGTGCCAGCAGCTCGACTAGCGGGCTCTACAATGAGCTGTTCTTC.

The chain combines TRBV29-1 with TRBJ1-2; D not resolved. Looked up from germline, CDR1 is SQVTM and CDR2 is ANQGSEA. The ends were cut back, 8 bases at V and 0 bases at J, with 16 bases in the middle. The length of the CDR3 is 14 residues. This CDR3 is CSIQFNRSNYGYTF. The CDR3, as DNA: TGCAGCATCCAATTCAACAGATCTAACTATGGCTACACCTTC.

The chain employs TRBV10-1 and TRBJ2-7; D ambiguous. This CDR3 region has 13 residues. The germline V and J ends were trimmed by 10 bases and 7 bases, with 20 bases remaining between them. CDR1 WNHNN and CDR2 SYGVQD come from the germline V gene (reference sequence). The CDR3, as DNA: TGCGCCATCAGCGAGCAGATACGAAGTGAGCAGTACTTC. This sequence encodes CAISEQIRSEQYF.

Note on this clonotype: No conserved phenylalanine or tryptophan is present at the end of the CDR3, so a read error is the likely explanation. This rearrangement joins TRBV4-3 to TRBJ2-5, with D maybe TRBD2 (5 bases). V shed 1 base and J shed 5 bases, with 14 bases lying between them. Germline CDR1 is LGHNA and CDR2 is YSLEER. The CDR3 sequence is 15 residues long. The CDR3 DNA is TGCGCCAGCAGCCAAGGTCATCGGGATGTGGAGACCCAGTACCTA. This gives the protein CASSQGHRDVETQYL.

Points on this clonotype: Possible read error: a much larger clone is one base away. The gene calls are TRBV11-2 and TRBJ1-1; D ambiguous. CDR3 length: 12 residues. V gave up 5 bases and J gave up 7 bases, with 11 bases separating them. Germline V gene sequence: CDR1 SGHAT, CDR2 FQNNGV. The CDR3 sequence is CASSHGGIEAFF. As DNA, the CDR3 is TGTGCCAGCAGCCATGGAGGGATTGAAGCTTTCTTT.

This rearrangement joins TRBV11-3 to TRBJ2-3; D tentatively reads TRBD1 or TRBD2 (5 bases each). The CDR3 length is 18 residues. The germline V gene encodes CDR1 SGHNT and CDR2 YENEEA. In nucleotides, the CDR3 is TGTGCTGGCAGTCAGTGGGACCCACCAATTAGAACAAGAGATACGCAGTATTTT. Translating it yields CAGSQWDPPIRTRDTQYF.

The chain links TRBV11-2 to TRBJ2-7; D unresolved. Germline V gives CDR1 SGHAT, CDR2 FQNNGV. The V and J ends lost 5 bases and 7 bases respectively, with 12 bases between them. CDR3 length: 12 amino acids. The CDR3 region has the DNA TGTGCCAGCAGCGCGGACCTCTATGAGCAGTACTTC. Its translation: CASSADLYEQYF.

About this clonotype: One end of the junction varies from germline; a read error may be responsible. The V and J genes are TRBV29-1 and TRBJ2-1; TRBD1 aligns across 8 bases. The germline V gene has CDR1 SQVTM and CDR2 ANQGSEA. There are 11 residues in the CDR3. CDR3 protein: CSGGRGQEPFF. The CDR3 DNA sequence: TGCAGCGGGGGCAGGGGGCAAGAGCCGTTCTTC.

The rearrangement uses TRBV10-3 and TRBJ1-1; D is uncertain. Trimming took off 8 bases at V and 4 bases at J, with 11 bases between the two ends. The CDR3 loop spans 12 amino acids. Germline V gene sequence: CDR1 ENHRY, CDR2 SYGVKD. CDR3 region: CAIGIAPTEAFF. The CDR3 DNA reads as TGTGCCATCGGGATCGCCCCCACTGAAGCTTTCTTT.